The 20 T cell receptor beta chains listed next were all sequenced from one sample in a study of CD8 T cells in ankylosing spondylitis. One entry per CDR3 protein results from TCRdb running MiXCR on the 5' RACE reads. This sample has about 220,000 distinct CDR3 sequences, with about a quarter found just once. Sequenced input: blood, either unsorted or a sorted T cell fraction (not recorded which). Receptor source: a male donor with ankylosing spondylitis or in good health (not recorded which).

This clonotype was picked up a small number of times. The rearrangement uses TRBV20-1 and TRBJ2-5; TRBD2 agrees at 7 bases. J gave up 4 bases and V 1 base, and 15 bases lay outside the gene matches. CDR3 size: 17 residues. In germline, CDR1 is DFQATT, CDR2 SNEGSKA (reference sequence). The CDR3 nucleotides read TGCAGTGCTAGAGGTTCCGGCGGGAGAGGACGGGGAGAGACCCAGTACTTC. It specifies CSARGSGGRGRGETQYF.

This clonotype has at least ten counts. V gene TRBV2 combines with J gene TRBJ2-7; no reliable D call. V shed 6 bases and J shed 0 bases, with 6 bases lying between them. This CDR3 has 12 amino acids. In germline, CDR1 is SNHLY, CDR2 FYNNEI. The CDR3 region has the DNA TGTGCCAGCAGGGCTGACTCCTACGAGCAGTACTTC. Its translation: CASRADSYEQYF.

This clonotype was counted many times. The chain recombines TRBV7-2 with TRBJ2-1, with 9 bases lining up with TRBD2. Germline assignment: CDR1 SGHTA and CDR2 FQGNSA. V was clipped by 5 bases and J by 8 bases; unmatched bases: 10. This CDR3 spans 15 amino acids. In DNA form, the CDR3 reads TGTGCCAGCAGCCTCTGGGCGGGAGGGTCTGATGAGCAGTTCTTC. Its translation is CASSLWAGGSDEQFF.

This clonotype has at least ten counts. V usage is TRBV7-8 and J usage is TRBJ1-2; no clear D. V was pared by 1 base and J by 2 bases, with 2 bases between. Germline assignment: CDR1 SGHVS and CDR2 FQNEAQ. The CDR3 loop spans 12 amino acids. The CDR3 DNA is TGTGCCAGCAGCTTAGGGAACTATGGCTACACCTTC. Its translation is CASSLGNYGYTF.

In nucleotides, the CDR3 is TGTGCCAGCAGTTACTCTACAGGGGCGAACTATGGCTACACCTTC. It translates to CASSYSTGANYGYTF. The chain carries TRBV6-5 and TRBJ1-2; 7 bases are shared with TRBD1. The CDR3 runs to 15 residues. V dropped 0 bases and J dropped 2; count of bases not matched to a gene: 3. From germline, CDR1 is MNHEY and CDR2 SVGAGI.

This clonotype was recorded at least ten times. CDR3 coding DNA: TGTGCCAGCAGCGTAGCCCCGGGGGACACTGAAGCTTTCTTT. Translating it yields CASSVAPGDTEAFF. The chain is built from TRBV9 and TRBJ1-1; D may be TRBD1 (5 bases). Looked up from germline, CDR1 is SGDLS and CDR2 is YYNGEE. Trimming cost V 0 bases and J 3 bases, with 9 bases left between them. The CDR3 sequence is 14 residues long.

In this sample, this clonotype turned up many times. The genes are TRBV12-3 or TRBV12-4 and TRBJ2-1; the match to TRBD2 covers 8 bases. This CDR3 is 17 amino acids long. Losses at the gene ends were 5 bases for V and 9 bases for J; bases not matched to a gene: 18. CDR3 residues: CASSLDRPGTRIREQFF. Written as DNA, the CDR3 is TGTGCCAGCAGTCTTGACCGGCCGGGGACTAGGATACGTGAGCAGTTCTTC.

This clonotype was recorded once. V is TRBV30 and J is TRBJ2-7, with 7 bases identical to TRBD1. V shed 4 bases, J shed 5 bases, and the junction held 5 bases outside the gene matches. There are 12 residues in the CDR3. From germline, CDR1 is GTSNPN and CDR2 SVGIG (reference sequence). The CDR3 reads CAWNIQGNEQYF. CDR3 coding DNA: TGTGCCTGGAACATACAGGGGAACGAGCAGTACTTC.

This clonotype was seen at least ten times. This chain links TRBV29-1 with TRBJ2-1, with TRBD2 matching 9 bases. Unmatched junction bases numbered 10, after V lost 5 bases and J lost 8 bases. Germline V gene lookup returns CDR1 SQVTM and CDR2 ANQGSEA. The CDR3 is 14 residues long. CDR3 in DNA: TGCAGCGTTACCGGCGGGAGGGGTGCCGATGAGCAGTTCTTC. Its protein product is CSVTGGRGADEQFF.

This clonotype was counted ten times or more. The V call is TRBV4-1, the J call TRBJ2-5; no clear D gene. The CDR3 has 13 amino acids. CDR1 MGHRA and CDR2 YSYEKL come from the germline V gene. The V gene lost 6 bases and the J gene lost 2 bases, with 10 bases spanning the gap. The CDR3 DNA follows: TGCGCCAGCAGTCTTCTATTACAAGAGACCCAGTACTTC. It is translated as CASSLLLQETQYF.

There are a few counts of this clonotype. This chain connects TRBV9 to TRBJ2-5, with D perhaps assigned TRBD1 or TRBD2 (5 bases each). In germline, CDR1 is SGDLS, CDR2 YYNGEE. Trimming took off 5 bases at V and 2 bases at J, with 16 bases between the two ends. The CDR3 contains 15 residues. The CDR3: CASSSLGTIQETQYF. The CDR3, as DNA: TGTGCCAGCAGTTCCCTTGGGACCATACAAGAGACCCAGTACTTC.

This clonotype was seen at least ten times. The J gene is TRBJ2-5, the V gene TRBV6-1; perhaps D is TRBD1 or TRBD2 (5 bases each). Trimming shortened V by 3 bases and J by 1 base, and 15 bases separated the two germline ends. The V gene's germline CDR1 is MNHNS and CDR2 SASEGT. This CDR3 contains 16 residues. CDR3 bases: TGTGCCAGCAGTGACCTTGGGACCGCGTCCCAAGAGACCCAGTACTTC. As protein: CASSDLGTASQETQYF.

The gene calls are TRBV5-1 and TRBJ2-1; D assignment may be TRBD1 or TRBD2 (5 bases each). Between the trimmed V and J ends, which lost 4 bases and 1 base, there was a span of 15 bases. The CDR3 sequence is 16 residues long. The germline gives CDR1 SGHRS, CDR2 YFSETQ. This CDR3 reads CASSLGHGGSYNEQFF. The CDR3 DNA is TGCGCCAGCAGCCTAGGACACGGAGGATCCTACAATGAGCAGTTCTTC.

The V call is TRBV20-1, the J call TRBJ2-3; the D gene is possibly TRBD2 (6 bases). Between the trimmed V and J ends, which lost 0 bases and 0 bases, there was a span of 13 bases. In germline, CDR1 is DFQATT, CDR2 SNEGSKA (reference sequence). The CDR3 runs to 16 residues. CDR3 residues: CSARDASAPSTDTQYF. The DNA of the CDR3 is TGCAGTGCTAGAGATGCTAGCGCCCCTAGCACAGATACGCAGTATTTT.

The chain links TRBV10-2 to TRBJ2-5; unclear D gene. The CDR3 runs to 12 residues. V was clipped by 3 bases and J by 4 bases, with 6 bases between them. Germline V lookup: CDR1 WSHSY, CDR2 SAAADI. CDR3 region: CASSEVVETQYF. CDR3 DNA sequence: TGCGCCAGCAGTGAAGTGGTAGAGACCCAGTACTTC.

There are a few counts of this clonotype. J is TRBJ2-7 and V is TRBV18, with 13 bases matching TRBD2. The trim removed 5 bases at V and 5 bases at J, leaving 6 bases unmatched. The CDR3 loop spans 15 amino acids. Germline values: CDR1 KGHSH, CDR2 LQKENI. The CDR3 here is CASSSGLAGVNEQYF. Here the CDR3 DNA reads TGTGCCAGCTCATCAGGACTAGCGGGAGTGAACGAGCAGTACTTC.

The CDR3 nucleotides are TGCAGTGCTAGAGACCCCCTAAAGGGAACCTACGAGCAGTACTTC. Its translation: CSARDPLKGTYEQYF. The rearrangement uses TRBV20-1 and TRBJ2-7; D is unresolved. Between the trimmed V and J ends, which lost 0 bases and 2 bases, there was a span of 14 bases. Germline V gives CDR1 DFQATT, CDR2 SNEGSKA (reference sequence). This CDR3 has 15 residues.

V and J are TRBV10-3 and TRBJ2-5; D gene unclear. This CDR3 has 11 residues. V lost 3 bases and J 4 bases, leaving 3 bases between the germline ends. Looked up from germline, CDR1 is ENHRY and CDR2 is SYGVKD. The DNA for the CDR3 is TGTGCCATCAGTGAATTAGAGACCCAGTACTTC. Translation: CAISELETQYF.

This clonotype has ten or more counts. This CDR3 is CSAGRQGTDTEAFF. In DNA, the CDR3 is TGCAGTGCTGGCAGACAGGGGACGGACACTGAAGCTTTCTTT. This sequence joins TRBV20-1 and TRBJ1-1; 8 nucleotides match TRBD1. The CDR3 is 14 amino acids. V lost 5 bases and J lost 3; bases outside the gene matches: 8. The germline V gene encodes CDR1 DFQATT and CDR2 SNEGSKA (reference sequence).

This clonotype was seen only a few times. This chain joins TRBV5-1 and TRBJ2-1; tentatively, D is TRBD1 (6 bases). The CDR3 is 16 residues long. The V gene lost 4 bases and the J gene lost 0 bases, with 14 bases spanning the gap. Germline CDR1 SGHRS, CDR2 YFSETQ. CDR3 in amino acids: CASSRTGGFSYNEQFF. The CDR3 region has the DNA TGCGCCAGCAGCCGCACTGGGGGCTTCTCCTACAATGAGCAGTTCTTC.